This entry lists 26 T cell receptor beta chains sequenced from one sample in a study of T-cell reconstitution after alpha-beta-depleted transplantation in children. Preparation of the TCRbeta library used unique molecular identifiers. From the PCR reads, TCRdb called clonotypes with MiXCR, one entry per CDR3 protein. The sample includes 350,000 to 400,000 distinct CDR3 sequences, roughly 13% of them seen just once. The specimen was PBMCs, collected from the stem cell graft. These receptor sequences come from a human donor who donated a stem cell graft to a child with Fanconi anemia.

This clonotype was counted many times. The chain uses TRBV20-1 and TRBJ1-2; the match to TRBD1 covers 7 bases. J lost 5 bases, V lost 3 bases, and 12 bases had no gene match. The CDR3 runs 15 residues. CDR1 and CDR2 from the germline V gene are DFQATT and SNEGSKA (reference sequence). The CDR3 protein is CSASRPGTELYGYTF. The CDR3 coding sequence is TGCAGTGCTAGTCGCCCCGGGACAGAACTATATGGCTACACCTTC.

This clonotype was picked up a small number of times. The chain links TRBV27 to TRBJ2-7; the match to TRBD1 covers 7 bases. Germline CDR1 and CDR2: MNHEY and SMNVEV (reference sequence). The V and J ends lost 7 bases and 2 bases, in that order; junction bases with no gene match: 8. The CDR3 contains 14 residues. The CDR3 bases are TGTGCCAGCACTCGGACAGGCACCCCCTACGAGCAGTACGTC. It translates to CASTRTGTPYEQYV.

This clonotype was found a few times. CDR3 DNA: TGTGCCAGCAGCCCTTTCAGGACAGATGAAGCTTTCTTT. Translating gives CASSPFRTDEAFF. The chain employs TRBV7-4 and TRBJ1-1; possibly TRBD1 for D (6 bases). Trimming removed 5 bases at V and 7 bases at J, with 14 bases between. This CDR3 is built from 13 residues. Germline V gives CDR1 SGHVT, CDR2 SQSDAQ. The complete variable domain, with remaining parts taken from reference TRBV7-4 and TRBJ1-1, reads GAGVSQSPRYKVAKRGRDVALRCDSISGHVTLYWYRQTLGQGSEVLTYSQSDAQRDKSGRPSGRFSAERPERSVSTLKIQRTEQGDSAVYLCASSPFRTDEAFFGQGTRLTVV.

This clonotype was seen ten or more times. The chain is built from TRBV6-5 and TRBJ2-1, with TRBD1 matching 9 bases. CDR1 MNHEY and CDR2 SVGAGI come from the germline V gene. CDR3 length: 14 residues. With V trimmed by 6 bases and J by 8 bases, 8 bases remained unmatched. CDR3 sequence reads: CASSPGQGFHEQFF. The CDR3 DNA reads TGTGCCAGCAGCCCGGGACAGGGTTTTCATGAGCAGTTCTTC.

The chain's CDR3 is CASSFPTYNSPLHF. CDR3 in DNA: TGTGCCAGCAGTTTCCCTACTTATAATTCACCCCTCCACTTT. The gene calls are TRBV27 and TRBJ1-6; the D is unclear. The CDR3 has 14 residues. Germline V gene lookup returns CDR1 MNHEY and CDR2 SMNVEV (reference sequence). The V and J ends lost 3 bases and 4 bases respectively, with 7 bases between them.

DNA for the CDR3: TGCGCCAGCAGCTTAGGATCTATGCGTGGCTACACCTTC. It codes for CASSLGSMRGYTF. This chain links TRBV5-1 with TRBJ1-2; D unresolved. Between the trimmed V and J ends, which lost 2 bases and 7 bases, there was a span of 12 bases. This CDR3 is built from 13 residues. In germline, CDR1 is SGHRS, CDR2 YFSETQ.

This clonotype was found many times. V is TRBV7-2 and J is TRBJ1-2; TRBD1 might be the D (5 bases). The V and J ends lost 5 bases and 6 bases respectively, with 13 bases between them. CDR3 size: 13 residues. Per the germline V gene, CDR1 is SGHTA and CDR2 is FQGNSA. CDR3 DNA sequence: TGTGCCAGCAGCGACACAGGAGGTGATGGCTACACCTTC. The encoded protein is CASSDTGGDGYTF.

The chain links TRBV6-1 to TRBJ2-7; tentative D call: TRBD1 (5 bases). The CDR3 is made up of 13 amino acids. Trimming removed 7 bases at V and 4 bases at J, with 14 bases between. Germline CDR1 MNHNS, CDR2 SASEGT. The CDR3 DNA reads TGTGCCAGCACAATGGGGCCGTCATACGAGCAGTACTTC. Residues: CASTMGPSYEQYF.

There are many counts of this clonotype. The chain links TRBV7-8 to TRBJ1-1, with D possibly being TRBD1 (5 bases). CDR3 length equals 15 residues. Germline V lookup: CDR1 SGHVS, CDR2 FQNEAQ. V gave up 0 bases and J gave up 4 bases, with 12 bases separating them. The CDR3 reads CASSLAPGGFTEAFF. The DNA of the CDR3 is TGTGCCAGCAGCTTAGCGCCCGGGGGGTTCACTGAAGCTTTCTTT. Drawing the rest from reference TRBV7-8 and TRBJ1-1, the complete variable domain is GAGVSQSPRYKVAKRGQDVALRCDPISGHVSLFWYQQALGQGPEFLTYFQNEAQLDKSGLPSDRFFAERPEGSVSTLKIQRTQQEDSAVYLCASSLAPGGFTEAFFGQGTRLTVV.

This clonotype has at least ten counts. The rearrangement links TRBV6-6 to TRBJ1-1; D perhaps matches TRBD1 (6 bases). This CDR3 is built from 16 residues. Germline V lookup: CDR1 MNHNY, CDR2 SVGAGI (reference sequence). Trimming took 7 bases from V and 0 from J, leaving 18 bases between them. CDR3 in DNA: TGTGCCAGCATCCGTAGCGGGACAACTATGAACACTGAAGCTTTCTTT. It codes for CASIRSGTTMNTEAFF.

This clonotype was counted between two and nine times. The V gene is TRBV2, the J gene TRBJ1-1; TRBD1 aligns across 7 bases. This CDR3 comprises 14 residues. CDR1 is SNHLY, CDR2 FYNNEI, per germline. With V trimmed by 1 base and J by 5 bases, 4 bases remained unmatched. As DNA, the CDR3 is TGTGCCAGCAGTGAAGGAACCAGGGGGACTGAAGCTTTCTTT. This translates into CASSEGTRGTEAFF.

This clonotype has at least ten counts. This chain connects TRBV20-1 to TRBJ2-5; TRBD1 matches 7 bases. CDR3 size: 12 residues. Germline V gene sequence: CDR1 DFQATT, CDR2 SNEGSKA (reference sequence). V lost 1 base and J lost 5; bases outside the gene matches: 1. The CDR3 loop reads CSARGQGETQYF. CDR3 nucleotide sequence: TGCAGTGCTAGAGGACAGGGCGAGACCCAGTACTTC.

This clonotype showed up many times. This chain connects TRBV20-1 to TRBJ2-3; 10 bases line up with TRBD2. Germline loops: CDR1 DFQATT, CDR2 SNEGSKA (reference sequence). The CDR3 is made up of 17 amino acids. J gave up 2 bases and V 5 bases, and 13 bases lay outside the gene matches. CDR3 DNA sequence: TGCAGTGCTTTAGGCTCAGAGCGGGGGGGTCTCACAGATACGCAGTATTTT. Protein: CSALGSERGGLTDTQYF.

This clonotype was found many times. V and J are TRBV6-1 and TRBJ1-2; no clear D gene. The CDR3 is 13 amino acids. Deletions cut 4 bases from V and 3 bases from J, with 9 bases between. Germline-derived CDR1 and CDR2 are MNHNS and SASEGT. The CDR3 sequence is CASSARMDYGYTF. In nucleotides, the CDR3 is TGTGCCAGCAGTGCCAGGATGGACTATGGCTACACCTTC.

This clonotype was counted at least ten times. The J gene is TRBJ2-7, the V gene TRBV29-1, with 7 bases matching TRBD1. CDR3 length: 13 residues. Trimming removed 5 bases from V and 6 bases from J; junction bases left unmatched: 10. Germline lookup yields CDR1 SQVTM and CDR2 ANQGSEA. CDR3 residues: CSVRTGDRGEQYV. Here the CDR3 DNA reads TGCAGCGTTCGTACAGGGGATAGGGGCGAGCAGTACGTC.

This clonotype was recorded many times. The gene calls are TRBV5-1 and TRBJ1-1, with D unclear. Germline CDR1 and CDR2: SGHRS and YFSETQ. The CDR3 is made up of 13 amino acids. Between the trimmed V and J ends, which lost 1 base and 3 bases, there was a span of 7 bases. The CDR3 sequence is CASSLHGDTEAFF. In nucleotides, the CDR3 is TGCGCCAGCAGCTTGCATGGGGACACTGAAGCTTTCTTT.

Ten or more counts support this clonotype. The rearrangement uses TRBV12-3 or TRBV12-4 and TRBJ1-2; TRBD1 aligns across 7 bases. CDR3 length: 15 amino acids. Trimming cost V 4 bases and J 1 base; bases outside gene matches: 6. CDR3 nucleotides: TGTGCCAGCAGTTACTCGACAGGGCTTAACTATGGCTACACCTTC. As protein: CASSYSTGLNYGYTF.

As DNA, the CDR3 is TGTGCCAGCAGCGTAGGAAACGGGAAAGGCTCCTACGAGCAGTACTTC. Encoded protein: CASSVGNGKGSYEQYF. The chain recombines TRBV9 with TRBJ2-7; perhaps TRBD2 as D (5 bases). Germline V gene lookup returns CDR1 SGDLS and CDR2 YYNGEE. This CDR3 region has 16 residues. V was trimmed by 0 bases and J by 0 bases, leaving 13 bases between them.

V usage is TRBV20-1 and J usage is TRBJ2-6; 7 positions match TRBD2. The germline CDR1 and CDR2 sequences are DFQATT and SNEGSKA (reference sequence). This CDR3 comprises 16 residues. Trimming took 5 bases from V and 1 from J; bases not matched to a gene: 8. The CDR3 loop reads CSASTSPSSGANVLTF. The CDR3 DNA reads as TGCAGTGCTTCGACTAGCCCAAGTTCTGGGGCCAACGTCCTGACTTTC.

This chain connects TRBV28 to TRBJ2-7; tentative D call: TRBD2 (6 bases). The CDR3 length is 14 residues. V was shortened by 2 bases and J by 4 bases, with 12 bases between the two germline ends. The germline CDR1 and CDR2 sequences are MDHEN and SYDVKM. CDR3 in amino acids: CASSLDGGTYEQYF. The DNA of the CDR3 is TGTGCCAGCAGTTTAGATGGGGGGACGTACGAGCAGTACTTC.

This clonotype appeared many times. The J gene is TRBJ2-7, the V gene TRBV10-2; perhaps TRBD2 as D (5 bases). V was pared by 2 bases and J by 2 bases, with 13 bases between. Germline V gives CDR1 WSHSY, CDR2 SAAADI. CDR3 length equals 15 residues. The CDR3 DNA follows: TGCGCCAGCAGTGAGAGCGGCAGAGCAGCCTACGAGCAGTACTTC. Protein sequence: CASSESGRAAYEQYF.

The genes are TRBV4-3 and TRBJ2-3; a possible D gene is TRBD1 (6 bases). The germline V gene encodes CDR1 LGHNA and CDR2 YSLEER. Trimming removed 2 bases from V and 4 bases from J, with 13 bases in between. CDR3 length: 15 amino acids. CDR3 sequence (DNA): TGCGCCAGCAGCCAATCCCCAGGGGTCCCAGATACGCAGTATTTT. Translation: CASSQSPGVPDTQYF.

CDR3 sequence: CASSYSGVAGIYNEQFF. The CDR3 nucleotides read TGTGCCAGCAGTTACTCGGGGGTAGCGGGTATTTACAATGAGCAGTTCTTC. The V and J genes are TRBV6-5 and TRBJ2-1, with 7 bases identical to TRBD2. This CDR3 region has 17 residues. Germline V lookup: CDR1 MNHEY, CDR2 SVGAGI. Losses at the gene ends were 0 bases for V and 4 bases for J; bases not matched to a gene: 9.

This clonotype was detected a few times. The genes are TRBV28 and TRBJ1-2; D gene ambiguous. The V gene lost 5 bases and the J gene lost 4 bases, with 8 bases spanning the gap. The germline V gene encodes CDR1 MDHEN and CDR2 SYDVKM. This CDR3 contains 12 residues. The CDR3 DNA is TGTGCCAGCAGTCCCCTGTTCTATGGCTACACCTTC. Its translation is CASSPLFYGYTF.

The V gene is TRBV2, the J gene TRBJ1-6; TRBD1 matches 9 bases. J gave up 7 bases and V 6 bases, and 7 bases lay outside the gene matches. Germline assignment: CDR1 SNHLY and CDR2 FYNNEI. This CDR3 spans 15 amino acids. The CDR3 loop is CASRTGQGENSPLHF. The CDR3 DNA follows: TGTGCCAGCAGGACGGGACAGGGAGAAAATTCACCCCTCCACTTT. Drawing the rest from reference TRBV2 and TRBJ1-6, the complete variable domain is EPEVTQTPSHQVTQMGQEVILRCVPISNHLYFYWYRQILGQKVEFLVSFYNNEISEKSEIFDDQFSVERPDGSNFTLKIRSTKLEDSAMYFCASRTGQGENSPLHFGNGTRLTVT.

The chain joins TRBV5-1 to TRBJ2-1, with 15 bases aligning to TRBD2. J gave up 8 bases and V 4 bases, and 7 bases lay outside the gene matches. The CDR3 runs to 16 residues. Germline V gene data show CDR1 as SGHRS and CDR2 as YFSETQ. The CDR3 DNA reads TGCGCCAGCAGCGTAGGACTAGCGGGGGGGGTCGATGAGCAGTTCTTC. This translates into CASSVGLAGGVDEQFF.